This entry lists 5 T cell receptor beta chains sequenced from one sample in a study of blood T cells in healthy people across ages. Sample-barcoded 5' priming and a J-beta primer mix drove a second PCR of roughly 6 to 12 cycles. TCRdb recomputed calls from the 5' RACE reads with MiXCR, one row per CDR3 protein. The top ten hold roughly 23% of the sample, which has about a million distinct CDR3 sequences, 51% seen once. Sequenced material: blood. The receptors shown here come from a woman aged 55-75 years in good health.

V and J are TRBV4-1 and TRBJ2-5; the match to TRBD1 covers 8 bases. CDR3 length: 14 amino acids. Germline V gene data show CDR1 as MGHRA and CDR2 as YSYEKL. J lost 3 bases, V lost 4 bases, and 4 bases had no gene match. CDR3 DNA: TGCGCCAGCAGCCGGACAGGGATCGAAGAGACCCAGTACTTC. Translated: CASSRTGIEETQYF.

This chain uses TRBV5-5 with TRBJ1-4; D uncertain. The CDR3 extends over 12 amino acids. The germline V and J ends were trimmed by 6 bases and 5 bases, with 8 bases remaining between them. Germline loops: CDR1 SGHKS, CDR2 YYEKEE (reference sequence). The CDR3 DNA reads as TGTGCCAGCATCTCCCACAATGAAAAACTGTTTTTT. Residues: CASISHNEKLFF.

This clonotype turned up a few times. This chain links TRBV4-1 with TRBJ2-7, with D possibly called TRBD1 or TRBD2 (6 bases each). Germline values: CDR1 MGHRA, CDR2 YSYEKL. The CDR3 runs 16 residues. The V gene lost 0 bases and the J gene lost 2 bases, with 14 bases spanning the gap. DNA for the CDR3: TGCGCCAGCAGCCAAGACGATTGGGGGGCAACCTACGAGCAGTACTTC. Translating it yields CASSQDDWGATYEQYF.

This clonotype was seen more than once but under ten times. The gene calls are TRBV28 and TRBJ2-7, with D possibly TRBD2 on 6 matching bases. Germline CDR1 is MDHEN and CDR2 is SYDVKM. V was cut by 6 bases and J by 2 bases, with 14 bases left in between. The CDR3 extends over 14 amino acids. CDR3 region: CASRRLGGPYEQYF. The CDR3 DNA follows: TGTGCCAGCAGACGACTGGGGGGTCCCTACGAGCAGTACTTC.

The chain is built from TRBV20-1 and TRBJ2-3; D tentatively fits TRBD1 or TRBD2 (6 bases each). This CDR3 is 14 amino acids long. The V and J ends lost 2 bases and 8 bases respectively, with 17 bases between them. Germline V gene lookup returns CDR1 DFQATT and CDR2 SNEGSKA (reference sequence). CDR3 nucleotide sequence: TGCAGTGCTAGAAATAGCGGTACACAGGGTACGCAGTATTTT. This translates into CSARNSGTQGTQYF.